This T cell receptor beta chain emerged from a study of blood T cell repertoires in COVID-19 (dated by TCRdb to 2019 to 2021). For the study in its entirety: Collaborator samples came from the United States, Italy and Spain and covered acute and convalescent phases of COVID-19. Subjects who had been exposed to COVID-19, were actively infected with it, or had recovered from it provided the deeply sampled blood TCRbeta repertoires that made up the dataset. HLA class I and class II types, where available, came from metadata supplied by the sample provider rather than from assay-based typing. The samples were drawn from two sources: the first 160 participants of the ongoing ImmuneRACE study, and 1,200 or so subjects contributed by 6 global collaborators. A freely available public database, intended as a resource for researchers studying the immune response to SARS-CoV-2, is where the repertoires were released. The prospective study material was composed of cDNA or gDNA derived from T cells, B-cell-depleted T cells, or PBMCs. A de-identified subject ID, COVID-19 status, age in years and sex were almost always included in the sample metadata. The investigation overall reported the following: Clinical and demographic metadata were provided uncurated, with the amount varying by source and participant.

A word on this clone: The antigen this receptor binds is unknown. Per-base qualities were not stored, and no clone one base away is much larger.

The CDR3 starts with the cysteine, ends with the phenylalanine, and has 14 residues. Only CDR3 DNA remains: 42 bases, in frame from the first base. Per the germline V gene, SGHRS is the CDR1 and YFSETQ is the CDR2. V loses 8 bases, J loses 6 bases, and the germline ends lie 15 bases apart. TCRbeta CDR3 regions were amplified from genomic DNA by means of the immunoSEQ Assay, a bias-controlled multiplex PCR. In the source study's methods: The number of nucleated cells in each sample was estimated from the amplification of reference gene primers within the assay. To quantify the absolute abundance of each unique TCRbeta CDR3 rearrangement, sequence reads were collapsed and filtered. For each sample, productive Simpson clonality was calculated by taking the square root of Simpson's diversity index across productive rearrangements. As stored in TCRdb, this immuneACCESS dataset retains in-frame rearrangements with V and J assigned. A fraction of the clones does not appear; measured against another copy, unresolved V genes explain less than half of the discrepancy, and the remainder lacks a known reason. V and J calls and clone size are as listed in that table; D and trimming were resolved from the DNA. A total of under 200,000 clones appear in this sample, around 90% of them only once. The ten top clones hold roughly 2.5% of the sample.

In Seattle, one collaborating source enrolled patients while the infection was active and tracked those patients longitudinally over the course of disease. Each collaborating institution followed its own protocols to collect whole blood in K2EDTA tubes. For TCRbeta analysis, collaborators shipped samples as frozen whole blood, isolated PBMCs, or DNA extracted from either of those sample types. The chain is made from TRBV5-1 and TRBJ1-6; the D region possibly corresponds to TRBD1 (6 bases align). The TCR was taken from a woman at least 80 years old with COVID-19, enrolled during active disease. The material sequenced was peripheral blood. Read as DNA, the sequence is TGCGCCAGTCAAGACGGACAGCCTAATTCACCCCTCCACTTT. Translation gives CASQDGQPNSPLHF.